The entry below describes one TCR beta chain. What it binds is not known. The record originates from a study of shared clonotypes between healthy human individuals. This CDR3 spans 13 amino acids. Trimming cost V 6 bases and J 4 bases, with 10 bases left between them. CDR1 and CDR2 from the germline V gene are MDHEN and SYDVKM. Findings of the study overall: In this cohort, only blood was sampled, and tissue repertoires likely differ.

Each PCR replicate run on unsorted PBMC took in 300 to 350 ng DNA, 30,000 or so T cell genomes. Clones were sequenced by immunoSEQ multiplex PCR, and TCRdb holds only the in-frame ones, with some missing. This sample has a few hundred thousand clones, with around three quarters found just once. The TCR originated in a woman between 40 and 50 years old in good health. Some clones in this sample may be carry-over from other donors' samples. The chain is built from TRBV28 and TRBJ1-5, with D uncertain. Sequencing used PBMCs. DNA of the CDR3: TGTGCCAGCAGAAAGGCAAATAATCAGCCCCAGCATTTT. Its protein is CASRKANNQPQHF. Complete variable domain (other parts from reference TRBV28 and TRBJ1-5): DVKVTQSSRYLVKRTGEKVFLECVQDMDHENMFWYRQDPGLGLRLIYFSYDVKMKEKGDIPEGYSVSREKKERFSLILESASTNQTSMYLCASRKANNQPQHFGDGTRLSIL.